Following are 14 T cell receptor beta chains from one sample sequenced in a study of cytomegalovirus exposure and HLA in healthy donors. Both 60 Vbeta primers and 13 Jbeta primers went into the PCR. Assay used: immunoSEQ multiplex PCR; TCRdb lists only in-frame clones, some missing. The table records roughly 180,000 clones, around 80% of them present only once. The sequencing input was PBMCs. These receptor sequences come from a girl under 10 years old in good health and CMV-seropositive.

The CDR3, as DNA: TGCGCCAGCAGCTCGGCTAGCGGGAGTCTTGGAGATACGCAGTATTTT. It specifies CASSSASGSLGDTQYF. The chain combines TRBV5-1 with TRBJ2-3; 10 nucleotides align to TRBD2. The ends lost 3 bases at V and 5 bases at J; junction bases unmatched: 9. The length of the CDR3 is 16 residues. The germline CDR1 and CDR2 sequences are SGHRS and YFSETQ.

This sequence joins TRBV5-4 and TRBJ2-7; 8 bases agree with TRBD1. Germline lookup yields CDR1 SGHNT and CDR2 YYREEE (reference sequence). The CDR3 has 13 amino acids. V lost 4 bases to trimming and J lost 5 bases; unmatched junction nucleotides: 5. CDR3 region: CASSRDRFDEQYF. The CDR3 DNA is TGTGCCAGCAGCCGGGACAGGTTCGACGAGCAGTACTTC.

This chain uses TRBV7-3 with TRBJ2-3; 7 nucleotides line up with TRBD2. The V gene's germline CDR1 is SGHTA and CDR2 FQGTGA. The CDR3 consists of 15 residues. The trim removed 4 bases at V and 0 bases at J, leaving 4 bases unmatched. CDR3 amino acids: CASSSAGRSTDTQYF. CDR3 nucleotide sequence: TGTGCCAGCAGCTCAGCGGGACGCAGCACAGATACGCAGTATTTT.

The J gene is TRBJ2-1, the V gene TRBV29-1, with D possibly matching TRBD2 (5 bases). Germline CDR1 SQVTM, CDR2 ANQGSEA. Between the trimmed V and J ends, which lost 5 bases and 4 bases, there was a span of 9 bases. This CDR3 region has 12 residues. The DNA for the CDR3 is TGCAGCGTTTCGGGATATTACAATGAGCAGTTCTTC. As protein: CSVSGYYNEQFF.

The count of this clone is one. The gene calls are TRBV30 and TRBJ1-2; maybe TRBD1 (5 bases). The CDR3 runs to 13 residues. Trimming shortened V by 3 bases and J by 2 bases, and 10 bases separated the two germline ends. Germline V gene sequence: CDR1 GTSNPN, CDR2 SVGIG (reference sequence). The CDR3 DNA reads as TGTGCCTGGAGAGAACGGACAAACTATGGCTACACCTTC. Residues: CAWRERTNYGYTF.

The CDR3 reads CASSPKQGRAEAFF. The CDR3 DNA sequence: TGTGCCAGCAGCCCCAAGCAGGGTAGGGCTGAAGCTTTCTTT. The chain is built from TRBV7-9 and TRBJ1-1, with D perhaps TRBD1 (5 bases). The CDR3 runs 14 residues. V shed 5 bases and J shed 6 bases, with 16 bases lying between them. CDR1 and CDR2 (germline): SEHNR, FQNEAQ (reference sequence).

The chain is built from TRBV9 and TRBJ2-1; 7 bases align to TRBD1. Germline-derived CDR1 and CDR2 are SGDLS and YYNGEE. The V gene end was trimmed by 2 bases and the J gene end by 3 bases; junction bases not matched to a gene: 5. The CDR3 is 15 residues long. CDR3 in amino acids: CASSVEGADYNEQFF. CDR3 in DNA: TGTGCCAGCAGCGTTGAGGGGGCGGACTACAATGAGCAGTTCTTC.

This clone showed up just once. This sequence joins TRBV28 and TRBJ2-1, with D possibly matching TRBD2 (5 bases). Germline loops: CDR1 MDHEN, CDR2 SYDVKM. This CDR3 comprises 15 residues. V gave up 6 bases and J gave up 0 bases, with 12 bases separating them. The CDR3 region is CASSRRRSSYNEQFF. CDR3 nucleotides: TGTGCCAGCAGCCGACGGAGGTCCTCCTACAATGAGCAGTTCTTC.

Comments on this clone: Other DNA sequences in this sample translate to the same CDR3. This sequence joins TRBV2 and TRBJ1-1; D perhaps matches TRBD1 (5 bases). Between the trimmed V and J ends, which lost 7 bases and 0 bases, there was a span of 9 bases. Germline V CDR1 and CDR2: SNHLY, FYNNEI. This CDR3 region has 13 residues. For the CDR3, the DNA is TGTGCCAGCACCCTGGACATGAACACTGAAGCTTTCTTT. This encodes CASTLDMNTEAFF. The whole variable domain, filled in from reference TRBV2 and TRBJ1-1, reads EPEVTQTPSHQVTQMGQEVILRCVPISNHLYFYWYRQILGQKVEFLVSFYNNEISEKSEIFDDQFSVERPDGSNFTLKIRSTKLEDSAMYFCASTLDMNTEAFFGQGTRLTVV.

V is TRBV5-1 and J is TRBJ1-3; perhaps TRBD1 as D (5 bases). This CDR3 spans 14 amino acids. The ends were cut back, 0 bases at V and 5 bases at J, with 9 bases in the middle. Germline CDR1 is SGHRS and CDR2 is YFSETQ. Written as DNA, the CDR3 is TGCGCCAGCAGCTTGGAAGCAGGGCGAAACACCATATATTTT. It is translated as CASSLEAGRNTIYF.

This rearrangement joins TRBV5-4 to TRBJ2-5; 9 bases line up with TRBD2. This CDR3 region has 16 residues. Trimming cost V 2 bases and J 4 bases; bases outside gene matches: 9. The germline gives CDR1 SGHNT, CDR2 YYREEE (reference sequence). For the CDR3, the DNA is TGTGCCAGCAGCTTTCAGCGGGAGGCAGGGGGAGAGACCCAGTACTTC. Translation gives CASSFQREAGGETQYF. Using reference TRBV5-4 and TRBJ2-5 for the parts outside the CDR3, the full variable domain is ETGVTQSPTHLIKTRGQQVTLRCSSQSGHNTVSWYQQALGQGPQFIFQYYREEENGRGNFPPRFSGLQFPNYSSELNVNALELDDSALYLCASSFQREAGGETQYFGPGTRLLVL.

This clone occurred once. This chain joins TRBV6-5 and TRBJ2-1, with 11 bases matching TRBD2. CDR3 length: 15 residues. Germline lookup yields CDR1 MNHEY and CDR2 SVGAGI. The V gene end was trimmed by 6 bases and the J gene end by 5 bases; junction bases not matched to a gene: 6. CDR3 region: CASRHTSGSNNEQFF. The CDR3 DNA reads TGTGCCAGCAGACACACTAGCGGGAGCAACAATGAGCAGTTCTTC.

The J gene is TRBJ1-5, the V gene TRBV10-1, with 9 bases aligning to TRBD1. The CDR3 has 18 amino acids. The V gene's germline CDR1 is WNHNN and CDR2 SYGVQD (reference sequence). V trimming: 8 bases; J trimming: 3 bases; junction bases outside the gene matches: 17. CDR3 sequence reads: CASWDRASSSEPNQPQHF. CDR3 DNA sequence: TGCGCCAGCTGGGACAGGGCTTCTTCCTCGGAGCCCAATCAGCCCCAGCATTTT.

The chain recombines TRBV7-9 with TRBJ2-5; 9 bases agree with TRBD1. Germline-derived CDR1 and CDR2 are SEHNR and FQNEAQ (reference sequence). This CDR3 region has 15 residues. The V segment lost 8 bases and the J segment 4 bases; nucleotides outside the gene matches: 11. The CDR3, as DNA: TGTGCCAGCTGTGGGACAGGGAGAGGTGGAGAGACCCAGTACTTC. Translation: CASCGTGRGGETQYF. The full variable domain, in which reference TRBV7-9 and TRBJ2-5 provide the parts outside the CDR3, is DTGVSQNPRHKITKRGQNVTFRCDPISEHNRLYWYRQTLGQGPEFLTYFQNEAQLEKSRLLSDRFSAERPKGSFSTLEIQRTEQGDSAMYLCASCGTGRGGETQYFGPGTRLLVL.